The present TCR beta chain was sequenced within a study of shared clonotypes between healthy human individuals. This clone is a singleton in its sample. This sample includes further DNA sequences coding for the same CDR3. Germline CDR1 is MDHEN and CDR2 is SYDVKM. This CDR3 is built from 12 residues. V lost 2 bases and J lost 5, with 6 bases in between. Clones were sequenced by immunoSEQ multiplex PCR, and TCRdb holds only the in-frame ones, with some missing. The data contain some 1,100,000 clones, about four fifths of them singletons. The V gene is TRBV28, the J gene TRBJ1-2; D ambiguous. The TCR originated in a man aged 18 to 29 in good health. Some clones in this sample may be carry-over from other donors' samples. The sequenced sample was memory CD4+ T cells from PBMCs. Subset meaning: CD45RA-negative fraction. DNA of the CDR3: TGTGCCAGCAGTTTAATTGGGTATGGCTACACCTTC. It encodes CASSLIGYGYTF.